This T cell receptor (beta chain) stems from a study of stem cell transplantation in POMP-related autoinflammatory disease. Background on the study: Hypothesis: faulty thymoproteasomes impair CD8+ T-cell selection, skewing TRB repertoires. Through one year post-transplant, neutrophils and platelets were 100% of graft donor origin. Notes on the study in general: Unique TRB V-J gene pairings were limited in number in patients with PRAID.

TCRdb's table, derived via immunoSEQ multiplex PCR, lists solely in-frame clones and lacks some. The table records roughly 70,000 clones, approximately 90% of them present only once. The J segment lost 5 bases and the V segment lost 0 bases, leaving 16 bases of the junction unmatched. The CDR3 contains 20 residues. Germline V gene data show CDR1 as LGHNA and CDR2 as YNFKEQ. PRAID combined immunodeficiency and autoinflammation. Details on this clone: Its antigen is still unknown.

Sequencing was performed on CD4+ T cells from PBMCs, taken after stem cell transplantation. The chain recombines TRBV4-2 with TRBJ1-4, with 9 bases matching TRBD1. The TCR sequence derives from a human patient with POMP-related autoinflammation and immune dysregulation (PRAID). Some T cells may be provided by the graft donor. CDR3 loop: CASSQDYLRGGDRANEKLFF. The CDR3 coding sequence is TGTGCCAGCAGCCAAGATTACCTTCGCGGTGGGGACAGGGCAAATGAAAAACTGTTTTTT.